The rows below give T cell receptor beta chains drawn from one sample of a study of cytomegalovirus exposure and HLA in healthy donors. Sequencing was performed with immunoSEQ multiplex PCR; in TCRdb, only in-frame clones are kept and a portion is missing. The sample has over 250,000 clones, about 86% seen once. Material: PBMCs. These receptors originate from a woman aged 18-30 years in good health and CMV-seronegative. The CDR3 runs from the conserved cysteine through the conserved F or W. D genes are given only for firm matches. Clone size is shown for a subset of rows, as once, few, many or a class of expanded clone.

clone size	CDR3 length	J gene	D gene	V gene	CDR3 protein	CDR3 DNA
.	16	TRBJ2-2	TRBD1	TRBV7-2	CASSTQQGALTGELFF	TGTGCCAGCAGCACACAACAGGGGGCGCTGACCGGGGAGCTGTTTTTT
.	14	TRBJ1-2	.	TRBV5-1	CASSLAVQTNGYTF	TGCGCCAGCAGCTTGGCTGTACAGACAAATGGCTACACCTTC
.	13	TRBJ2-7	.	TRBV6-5	CASSFNTFYEQYF	TGTGCCAGCAGTTTCAACACCTTCTACGAGCAGTACTTC
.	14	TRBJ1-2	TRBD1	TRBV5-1	CASSLNTGAYGYTF	TGCGCCAGCAGCTTGAATACAGGGGCCTATGGCTACACCTTC
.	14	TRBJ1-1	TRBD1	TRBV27	CASSAQGGNTEAFF	TGTGCCAGCAGTGCACAGGGGGGCAACACTGAAGCTTTCTTT
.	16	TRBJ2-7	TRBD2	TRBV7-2	CASSGLGGVDPYEQYF	TGTGCCAGCAGCGGACTAGGCGGGGTGGACCCCTACGAGCAGTACTTC
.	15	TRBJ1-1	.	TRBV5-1	CASSLFGGQGTEAFF	TGCGCCAGCAGCTTGTTCGGGGGGCAAGGGACTGAAGCTTTCTTT
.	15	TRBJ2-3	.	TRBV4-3	CASSQDQGQPDTQYF	TGCGCCAGCAGCCAAGATCAAGGACAGCCAGATACGCAGTATTTT
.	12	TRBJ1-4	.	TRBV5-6	CASSLDKEKLFF	TGTGCCAGCAGCTTGGACAAAGAAAAACTGTTTTTT
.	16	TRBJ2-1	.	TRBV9	CASSSLGGDSYNEQFF	TGTGCCAGCAGCTCATTAGGGGGAGACTCCTACAATGAGCAGTTCTTC
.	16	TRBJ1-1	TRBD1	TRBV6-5	CASSYFWTGQPTEAFF	TGTGCCAGCAGTTACTTCTGGACAGGGCAACCGACTGAAGCTTTCTTT
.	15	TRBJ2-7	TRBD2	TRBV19	CASSIFAGGHYEQYF	TGTGCCAGTAGTATCTTTGCGGGGGGGCACTACGAGCAGTACTTC
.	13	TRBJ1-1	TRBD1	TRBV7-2	CASSSGQGTEAFF	TGTGCCAGCAGCTCTGGACAGGGCACTGAAGCTTTCTTT
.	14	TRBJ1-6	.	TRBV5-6	CASSFGAGDSPLHF	TGTGCCAGCAGCTTCGGGGCGGGGGATTCACCCCTCCACTTT
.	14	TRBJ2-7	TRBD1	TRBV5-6	CASSGDRGFYEQYF	TGTGCCAGCAGTGGGGACAGGGGATTCTACGAGCAGTACTTC
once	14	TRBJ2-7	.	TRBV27	CASSLGGRGYEQYF	TGTGCCAGCAGTTTAGGCGGCCGGGGCTACGAGCAGTACTTC
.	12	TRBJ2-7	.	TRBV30	CAWGQITYEQYF	TGTGCCTGGGGACAGATTACCTACGAGCAGTACTTC
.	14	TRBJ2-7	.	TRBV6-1	CASSEAGFLYEQYF	TGTGCCAGCAGTGAGGCAGGGTTTCTCTACGAGCAGTACTTC
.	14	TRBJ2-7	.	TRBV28	CASSLPGSSYEQYF	TGTGCCAGCAGTCTCCCGGGGTCCTCCTACGAGCAGTACTTC
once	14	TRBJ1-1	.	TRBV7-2	CASSRGQTNTEAFF	TGTGCCAGCAGCCGAGGACAGACGAACACTGAAGCTTTCTTT
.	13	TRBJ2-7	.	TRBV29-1	CSARVPPTYEQYF	TGCAGCGCGAGAGTCCCTCCTACCTACGAGCAGTACTTC
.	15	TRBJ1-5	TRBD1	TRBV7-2	CASSLGGTANQPQHF	TGTGCCAGCAGCTTAGGAGGGACAGCCAATCAGCCCCAGCATTTT
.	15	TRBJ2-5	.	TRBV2	CASSGSSGTRETQYF	TGTGCCAGCAGTGGTAGTTCCGGGACAAGGGAGACCCAGTACTTC
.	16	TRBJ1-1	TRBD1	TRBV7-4	CASRRQGRRLSTEAFF	TGTGCCAGCAGGCGACAGGGAAGGAGGTTGAGCACTGAAGCTTTCTTT
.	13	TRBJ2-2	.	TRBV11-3	CASSYKFPGELFF	TGTGCCAGCAGCTACAAGTTCCCCGGGGAGCTGTTTTTT
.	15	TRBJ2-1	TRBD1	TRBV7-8	CASSLGWTGRDEQFF	TGTGCCAGCAGCTTAGGGTGGACAGGGCGGGATGAGCAGTTCTTC
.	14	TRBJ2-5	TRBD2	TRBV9	CASSVMGGDETQYF	TGTGCCAGCAGCGTAATGGGAGGGGACGAGACCCAGTACTTC
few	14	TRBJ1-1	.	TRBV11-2	CASSPSQGWSEAFF	TGTGCCAGCAGCCCGTCGCAGGGATGGTCTGAAGCTTTCTTT
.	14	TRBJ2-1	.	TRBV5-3	CARSLWTTDNEQFF	TGTGCCAGAAGCTTGTGGACTACGGACAATGAGCAGTTCTTC
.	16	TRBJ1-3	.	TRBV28	CASSFYRASSGNTIYF	TGTGCCAGCAGTTTTTACAGGGCGAGCTCTGGAAACACCATATATTTT
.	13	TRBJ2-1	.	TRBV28	CASTLEGGYEQFF	TGTGCCAGCACCCTAGAGGGCGGGTATGAGCAGTTCTTC
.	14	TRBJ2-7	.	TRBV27	CASSLRSGYYEQYF	TGTGCCAGCAGTTTACGATCGGGGTACTACGAGCAGTACTTC
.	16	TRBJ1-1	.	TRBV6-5	CASSSALTPLNTEAFF	TGTGCCAGCAGTTCAGCTCTGACACCTCTCAACACTGAAGCTTTCTTT
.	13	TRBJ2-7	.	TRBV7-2	CASSFAVRAEQYF	TGTGCCAGCAGCTTCGCGGTACGTGCCGAGCAGTACTTC
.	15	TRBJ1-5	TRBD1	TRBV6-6	CASSYQGVSIQPQHF	TGTGCCAGCAGTTACCAGGGGGTATCGATACAGCCCCAGCATTTT
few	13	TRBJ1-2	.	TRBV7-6	CASSLDRENGYTF	TGTGCCAGCAGCTTAGACAGGGAAAACGGCTACACCTTC
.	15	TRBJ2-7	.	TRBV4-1	CASSPSGTSSYEQYF	TGCGCCAGCAGCCCTTCCGGGACATCCTCCTACGAGCAGTACTTC
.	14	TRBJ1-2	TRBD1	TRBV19	CASSMGQDMDGYTF	TGTGCCAGTAGTATGGGACAGGATATGGATGGCTACACCTTC
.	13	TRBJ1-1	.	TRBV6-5	CASTHQGNTEAFF	TGTGCCAGCACCCATCAGGGGAACACTGAAGCTTTCTTT
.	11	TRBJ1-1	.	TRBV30	CACPFNTEAFF	TGTGCCTGTCCCTTTAACACTGAAGCTTTCTTT
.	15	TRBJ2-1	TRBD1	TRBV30	CAWSTGQGYGNEQFF	TGTGCCTGGAGTACGGGACAGGGGTACGGGAATGAGCAGTTCTTC
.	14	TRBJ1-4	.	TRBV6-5	CASSRSEANEKLFF	TGTGCCAGCAGTCGATCTGAGGCTAATGAAAAACTGTTTTTT
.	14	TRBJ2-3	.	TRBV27	CASSLPGRADTQYF	TGTGCCAGCAGTTTACCCGGGCGGGCAGATACGCAGTATTTT
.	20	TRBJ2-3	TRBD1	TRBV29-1	CSVEDPLPGTGGWRADTQYF	TGCAGCGTTGAAGATCCCTTGCCAGGGACAGGGGGGTGGAGAGCAGATACGCAGTATTTT